This T cell receptor beta chain derives from a study of blood T cell repertoires in COVID-19. Measured with immunoSEQ multiplex PCR; TCRdb has only the in-frame clones, and not every one. The table has fewer than 200,000 clones, about 85% seen once. V was cut by 1 base and J by 4 bases, with 16 bases left in between. This CDR3 contains 16 residues. Germline V gene data show CDR1 as SGHAT and CDR2 as FQNNGV. The source is a man in his sixties who had recovered from COVID-19. Sequences were obtained from peripheral blood. This rearrangement joins TRBV11-2 to TRBJ1-2; possible D gene TRBD1, 5 bases. CDR3 nucleotides: TGTGCCAGCAGCTTAGGGACTACCAGGGATATCTATGGCTACACCTTC. It specifies CASSLGTTRDIYGYTF.